This TCR beta chain was documented in a study of T cells in Graves' hyperthyroidism and ophthalmopathy. Looking at the study overall: Peripheral blood was taken when the disease was first diagnosed, before any treatment began.

RNA transcripts provided the source from which TCR beta CDR3 regions were amplified. Carried out on the TCR CDR3, a first-round RT-PCR used the HTBI primer set. TCRdb analysed the multiplex PCR reads with MiXCR anew, one entry per CDR3 protein. The sample records around 610,000 distinct CDR3 sequences, roughly 14% being singletons. Reasons for excluding patients were uncontrolled infection, other autoimmune disease, pregnancy or lactation. Diagnosis rested on symptoms, serum thyroxine and TRAb, thyroid ultrasound, and orbital computed tomography. Study-wide findings and caveats: The model anticipated ophthalmopathy a median about six months pre-onset.

As regards this clonotype: What it binds is unknown.

Sequencing was performed on blood. The source of this sequence is a woman between 35 and 50 years old with Graves' ophthalmopathy.

Written as DNA, the CDR3 is TGTGCCAGCAGCCCTGTTCAATGGATTCAGCCCCAGCATTTT. It translates to CASSPVQWIQPQHF. The genes are TRBV5-5 and TRBJ1-5; D unclear. Germline V gives CDR1 SGHKS, CDR2 YYEKEE (reference sequence). The CDR3 is made up of 14 amino acids. The V gene lost 4 bases and the J gene lost 6 bases, with 14 bases spanning the gap.